This T cell receptor (beta chain) appears in the sequencing data of a study of blood T cell repertoires in COVID-19. Study information: COVID-19 samples, acute and convalescent, were from the United States, Italy and Spain.

As handled by the study authors: Using reference gene primer amplification, nucleated cell counts were estimated. The assay was immunoSEQ multiplex PCR, and TCRdb's table has in-frame clones only and misses some. The V and J calls and clone size are taken from that table; D and trimming were inferred from the DNA. The table has tens of thousands of clones, approximately 89% seen once. The V end was cut by 7 bases, the J end by 7 bases, with 14 bases between. The CDR3 covers 14 residues. From germline, CDR1 is MDHEN and CDR2 SYDVKM. The chain carries TRBV28 and TRBJ1-6; maybe TRBD1 (5 bases). This TCR was sampled from a human donor in a cohort sampled during active COVID-19. Sequencing was done on a sample of peripheral blood. CDR3 residues: CASNLGGPNSPLHF. The DNA for the CDR3 is TGTGCCAGCAACTTGGGGGGACCGAATTCACCCCTCCACTTT.